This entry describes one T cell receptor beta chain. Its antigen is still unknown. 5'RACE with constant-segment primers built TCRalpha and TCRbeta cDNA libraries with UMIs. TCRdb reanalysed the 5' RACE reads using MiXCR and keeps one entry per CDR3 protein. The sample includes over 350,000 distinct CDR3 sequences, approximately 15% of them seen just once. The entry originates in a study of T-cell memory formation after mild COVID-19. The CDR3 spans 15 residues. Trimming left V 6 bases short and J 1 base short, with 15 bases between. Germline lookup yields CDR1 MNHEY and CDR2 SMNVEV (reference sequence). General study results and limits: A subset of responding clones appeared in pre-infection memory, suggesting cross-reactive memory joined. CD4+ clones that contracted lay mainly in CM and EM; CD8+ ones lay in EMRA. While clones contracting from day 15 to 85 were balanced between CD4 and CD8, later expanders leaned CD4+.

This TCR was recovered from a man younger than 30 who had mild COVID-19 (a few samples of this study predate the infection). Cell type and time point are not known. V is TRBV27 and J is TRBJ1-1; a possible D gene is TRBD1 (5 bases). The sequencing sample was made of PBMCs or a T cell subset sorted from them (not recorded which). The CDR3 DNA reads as TGTGCCAGCAGCTCTCGATTAACAGGGAACACTGAAGCTTTCTTT. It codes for CASSSRLTGNTEAFF.